This T cell receptor (beta chain) was sequenced for a study of T cells after yellow fever vaccination. Across the study: Fractions of limited cellularity were prepared by means of SMART-Seq v4 Ultra Low Input.

This clonotype came up a few times. They built TCR cDNA with 5'RACE template switching, a step that put in a universal primer site and UMIs. TCRdb re-called the 5' RACE reads through MiXCR, storing one row per CDR3 protein. The table includes about 300,000 distinct CDR3 sequences, 3% to 4.5% detected once. Trimming took 2 bases from V and 0 from J, leaving 19 bases between them. CDR3 length: 18 residues. Germline values: CDR1 SGHVS, CDR2 FQNEAQ. The chain joins TRBV7-8 to TRBJ2-5, with D possibly matching TRBD1 (6 bases). The clonotype comes from a young man who received the YFV17D yellow fever vaccine. Sample: PBMCs, taken 5 days after the yellow fever booster vaccination. The CDR3 loop reads CASSLRRMAGANQETQYF. DNA of the CDR3: TGTGCCAGCAGCTTACGGAGGATGGCAGGGGCCAACCAAGAGACCCAGTACTTC.